These 24 T cell receptor beta chains originate from one sample sequenced in a study of blood T cell repertoires in COVID-19 (dated by TCRdb to the early 2020s). Libraries were constructed by the immunoSEQ multiplex PCR assay. What TCRdb holds here is the immuneACCESS table cut down to in-frame rearrangements. Part of the clones is not present; checked against another copy, under half of the missing clones reflect an unresolved V gene, and the others are unexplained. This sample is represented by 150,000 to 200,000 clones; almost 80% of them were singletons. 15% to 20% of the sample is held by the ten biggest clonotypes. Sequencing was performed on PBMCs or T cells enriched from blood (not recorded which). Receptors originate from a woman aged 45-60 years who had recovered from COVID-19.

This chain joins TRBV2 and TRBJ1-4; D is unresolved. Per germline, CDR1 SNHLY and CDR2 FYNNEI. The CDR3 has 14 residues. The germline V and J ends were trimmed by 4 bases and 8 bases, with 14 bases remaining between them. The CDR3 protein is CASSVRSSLEKLFF. CDR3 bases: TGTGCCAGCAGTGTCCGGTCGAGTTTGGAAAAACTGTTTTTT.

This clone showed up just once. The chain couples TRBV5-6 to TRBJ2-5; no clear D. Germline lookup yields CDR1 SGHDT and CDR2 YYEEEE. V was trimmed by 4 bases and J by 7 bases, leaving 11 bases between them. This CDR3 comprises 12 residues. In DNA form, the CDR3 reads TGTGCCAGCAGCCTCTCGGGTTGGACCCAGTACTTC. Translating it yields CASSLSGWTQYF.

The chain uses TRBV6-5 and TRBJ2-7, with 10 nucleotides matching TRBD1. The V segment lost 10 bases and the J segment 5 bases; nucleotides outside the gene matches: 8. Per the germline V gene, CDR1 is MNHEY and CDR2 is SVGAGI. The CDR3 is 13 residues long. For the CDR3, the DNA is TGTGCCAACCGCGGGACAGGGGTCGACGAGCAGTACTTC. Residues: CANRGTGVDEQYF.

The chain has TRBV7-2 and TRBJ2-7, with TRBD2 matching over 8 bases. CDR3 length: 16 amino acids. V dropped 1 base and J dropped 5; count of bases not matched to a gene: 10. From germline, CDR1 is SGHTA and CDR2 FQGNSA. CDR3 amino acids: CASSLELAGGPHEQYF. CDR3 DNA sequence: TGTGCCAGCAGCTTAGAACTCGCGGGAGGTCCCCACGAGCAGTACTTC.

The chain carries TRBV18 and TRBJ2-1, with a tentative D call TRBD1 (5 bases). Per the germline V gene, CDR1 is KGHSH and CDR2 is LQKENI. This CDR3 has 13 residues. V gave up 3 bases and J gave up 10 bases, with 13 bases separating them. The CDR3 nucleotides are TGTGCCAGCTCACCCCCCGGCAGGGTGGAGCAGTTCTTC. Its protein product is CASSPPGRVEQFF. The full variable domain, rest sourced from reference TRBV18 and TRBJ2-1, is NAGVMQNPRHLVRRRGQEARLRCSPMKGHSHVYWYRQLPEEGLKFMVYLQKENIIDESGMPKERFSAEFPKEGPSILRIQQVVRGDSAAYFCASSPPGRVEQFFGPGTRLTVL.

This clone was counted between two and nine times. The genes are TRBV5-1 and TRBJ2-7; 9 nucleotides match TRBD2. CDR3 length: 16 amino acids. Germline V lookup: CDR1 SGHRS, CDR2 YFSETQ. The J segment lost 0 bases and the V segment lost 3 bases, leaving 7 bases of the junction unmatched. The DNA of the CDR3 is TGCGCCAGCAGCTACATGACTAGCGGAACCTCCTACGAGCAGTACTTC. Translating it yields CASSYMTSGTSYEQYF.

The CDR3 bases are TGTGCCATCAGTGGCGGGATAAAGAACACCGGGGAGCTGTTTTTT. It codes for CAISGGIKNTGELFF. The chain joins TRBV10-3 to TRBJ2-2; tentatively, D is TRBD2 (6 bases). V lost 4 bases to trimming and J lost 1 base, with 10 bases between them. The germline V gene encodes CDR1 ENHRY and CDR2 SYGVKD. This CDR3 has 15 amino acids.

The rearrangement joins TRBV27 to TRBJ1-5, with TRBD1 matching 7 bases. This CDR3 spans 17 amino acids. The trim removed 5 bases at V and 3 bases at J, leaving 13 bases unmatched. Germline values: CDR1 MNHEY, CDR2 SMNVEV (reference sequence). The CDR3 reads CASSPFTGTAFNQPQHF. The CDR3 DNA is TGTGCCAGCAGTCCCTTTACCGGGACAGCGTTCAATCAGCCCCAGCATTTT.

V is TRBV28 and J is TRBJ1-2; a possible D gene is TRBD1 (6 bases). The length of the CDR3 is 15 residues. Germline CDR1 reads MDHEN; CDR2 reads SYDVKM. V was clipped by 3 bases and J by 2 bases, with 13 bases between them. CDR3 sequence reads: CASSFMNRDNYGYTF. The CDR3 region has the DNA TGTGCCAGCAGTTTTATGAACAGGGACAACTATGGCTACACCTTC.

V gene TRBV27 combines with J gene TRBJ2-2; the match to TRBD2 covers 10 bases. CDR1 and CDR2 from the germline V gene are MNHEY and SMNVEV (reference sequence). Losses at the gene ends were 7 bases for V and 5 bases for J; bases not matched to a gene: 13. This CDR3 has 17 amino acids. CDR3 sequence: CASTLTQREGWTGELFF. CDR3 DNA sequence: TGTGCCAGCACCCTAACACAGCGGGAGGGCTGGACCGGGGAGCTGTTTTTT.

The chain couples TRBV11-3 to TRBJ2-1, with 9 positions matching TRBD1. V shed 5 bases and J 7 bases; nucleotides not matched to a gene: 9. There are 15 residues in the CDR3. The V gene's germline CDR1 is SGHNT and CDR2 YENEEA. The CDR3 DNA is TGTGCCAGCAGCGATAGAGGACAGGGGTATAATGAGCAGTTCTTC. Its protein product is CASSDRGQGYNEQFF.

V is TRBV29-1 and J is TRBJ2-7; D is perhaps TRBD2 (5 bases). The V gene's germline CDR1 is SQVTM and CDR2 ANQGSEA. CDR3 length: 14 amino acids. Trimming stripped 2 bases from V and 2 bases from J, with 13 bases between. The CDR3: CSVELANVPYEQYF. The DNA for the CDR3 is TGCAGCGTTGAATTAGCGAACGTTCCCTACGAGCAGTACTTC.

This clone has only one observation. The gene calls are TRBV7-9 and TRBJ2-1, with 10 bases identical to TRBD2. Trimming cost V 5 bases and J 4 bases; bases outside gene matches: 8. The CDR3 has 16 residues. The germline V gene has CDR1 SEHNR and CDR2 FQNEAQ (reference sequence). DNA of the CDR3: TGTGCCAGCAGCACCCGACTAGCGGGCTTATACAATGAGCAGTTCTTC. This sequence encodes CASSTRLAGLYNEQFF.

The gene calls are TRBV28 and TRBJ1-1, with TRBD1 matching 10 bases. The J segment lost 5 bases and the V segment lost 6 bases, leaving 6 bases of the junction unmatched. The CDR3 has 14 residues. CDR1 and CDR2 (germline): MDHEN, SYDVKM. The CDR3 DNA reads TGTGCCAGCAGACCCGGGACAGGGGATACTGAAGCTTTCTTT. This sequence encodes CASRPGTGDTEAFF.

The chain uses TRBV5-6 and TRBJ2-7; D not certain. V was shortened by 1 base and J by 1 base, with 9 bases between the two germline ends. The CDR3 is 14 residues long. The germline V gene encodes CDR1 SGHDT and CDR2 YYEEEE. DNA for the CDR3: TGTGCCAGCAGCTTGTGGAGTACGTCCTACGAGCAGTACTTC. Translated: CASSLWSTSYEQYF. The entire variable domain, with the rest obtained from reference TRBV5-6 and TRBJ2-7, is as follows: DAGVTQSPTHLIKTRGQQVTLRCSPKSGHDTVSWYQQALGQGPQFIFQYYEEEERQRGNFPDRFSGHQFPNYSSELNVNALLLGDSALYLCASSLWSTSYEQYFGPGTRLTVT.

The rearrangement links TRBV5-1 to TRBJ2-3; perhaps TRBD2 as D (5 bases). V was pared by 4 bases and J by 10 bases, with 22 bases between. CDR1 and CDR2 from the germline V gene are SGHRS and YFSETQ. This CDR3 contains 15 residues. CDR3 residues: CASSAAGSLMEAQYF. The CDR3 DNA reads as TGCGCCAGCAGCGCGGCAGGATCCCTTATGGAGGCGCAGTATTTT.

This clone was detected a few times. The chain combines TRBV7-2 with TRBJ2-2; D might be TRBD2 (5 bases). Germline V lookup: CDR1 SGHTA, CDR2 FQGNSA. Trimming took 3 bases from V and 3 from J, leaving 5 bases between them. The CDR3 consists of 13 residues. The CDR3 nucleotides are TGTGCCAGCAGCTTGCGGGACACCGGGGAGCTGTTTTTT. The encoded protein is CASSLRDTGELFF.

The chain employs TRBV7-2 and TRBJ2-1, with 11 bases matching TRBD2. The germline V gene encodes CDR1 SGHTA and CDR2 FQGNSA. The J segment lost 5 bases and the V segment lost 4 bases, leaving 10 bases of the junction unmatched. The CDR3 covers 17 residues. The CDR3 nucleotides are TGTGCCAGCAGCTCAGGACCCGGGACTAGCGGCAACAATGAGCAGTTCTTC. Its protein product is CASSSGPGTSGNNEQFF.

The chain is built from TRBV14 and TRBJ1-2, with 8 bases aligning to TRBD1. The germline V gene encodes CDR1 SGHDN and CDR2 FVKESK. CDR3 length equals 16 residues. J was trimmed by 6 bases and V by 4 bases; bases with no gene match: 13. Here the CDR3 reads CASSRYQGAGGNGYTF. The CDR3 DNA is TGTGCCAGCAGCCGCTACCAGGGGGCAGGGGGGAATGGCTACACCTTC.

The V call is TRBV6-2 or TRBV6-3, the J call TRBJ1-1, with D unresolved. V lost 5 bases, J lost 7 bases, and 23 bases lay in between. CDR1 is MNHEY and CDR2 is SVGEGT in the germline V gene. This CDR3 contains 16 residues. This CDR3 is CASSRIVPYGEGEAFF. In DNA form, the CDR3 reads TGTGCCAGCAGTAGAATAGTGCCCTATGGAGAGGGTGAAGCTTTCTTT.

Details on this clone: This CDR3 is also generated by other DNA sequences in the sample. The rearrangement links TRBV3-1 (or the pseudogene TRBV3-2) to TRBJ1-6, with TRBD1 matching over 9 bases. Per the germline V gene, CDR1 is LGHDT and CDR2 is YNNKEL (reference sequence). The V gene end was trimmed by 1 base and the J gene end by 6 bases; junction bases not matched to a gene: 1. There are 15 residues in the CDR3. The CDR3, as DNA: TGTGCCAGCAGCCAAGGGACAGGGGTTAATTCACCCCTCCACTTT. Protein product: CASSQGTGVNSPLHF.

The rearrangement uses TRBV20-1 and TRBJ2-1; TRBD1 matches 8 bases. Trimming at V came to 3 bases and at J to 2 bases, leaving 6 bases not matched to a gene. CDR3 length: 15 residues. Per the germline V gene, CDR1 is DFQATT and CDR2 is SNEGSKA (reference sequence). Here the CDR3 reads CSASRGTGTYNEQFF. For the CDR3, the DNA is TGCAGTGCTAGTAGAGGGACAGGTACCTACAATGAGCAGTTCTTC.

This clone was detected only once. The chain uses TRBV19 and TRBJ1-6; D unresolved. CDR1 is LNHDA and CDR2 is SQIVND in the germline V gene (reference sequence). This CDR3 has 17 residues. V was trimmed by 1 base and J by 7 bases, leaving 17 bases between them. CDR3 residues: CASSIGPTATTNSPLHF. The CDR3 DNA reads as TGTGCCAGTAGTATAGGACCAACAGCAACCACGAATTCACCCCTCCACTTT.

The chain recombines TRBV5-5 with TRBJ1-4; 7 nucleotides match TRBD1. Losses at the gene ends were 0 bases for V and 6 bases for J; bases not matched to a gene: 8. The CDR3 runs to 16 residues. CDR1 and CDR2 (germline): SGHKS, YYEKEE (reference sequence). In DNA form, the CDR3 reads TGTGCCAGCAGCTTGGCCCTGGGACAGAGACATGAAAAACTGTTTTTT. The encoded protein is CASSLALGQRHEKLFF.